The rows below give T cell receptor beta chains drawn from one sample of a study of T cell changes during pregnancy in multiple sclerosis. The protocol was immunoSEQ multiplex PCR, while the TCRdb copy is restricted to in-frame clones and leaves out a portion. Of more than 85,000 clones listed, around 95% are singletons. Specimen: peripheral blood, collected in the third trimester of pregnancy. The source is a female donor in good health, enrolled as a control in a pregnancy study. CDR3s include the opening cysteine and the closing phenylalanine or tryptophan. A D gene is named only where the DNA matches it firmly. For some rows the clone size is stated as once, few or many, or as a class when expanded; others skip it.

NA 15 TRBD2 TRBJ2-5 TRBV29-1 TGCAGCGTTGAGGGCCCCCCTAGCGGCCAAGAGACCCAGTACTTC CSVEGPPSGQETQYF
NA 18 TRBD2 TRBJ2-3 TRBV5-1 TGCGCCAGCAGCTTGTTAAGTAGCGGGAGGGCCGGCACAGATACGCAGTATTTT CASSLLSSGRAGTDTQYF
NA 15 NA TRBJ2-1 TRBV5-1 TGCGCCAGCAGCTGGTCAGGTAGCTCCTACAATGAGCAGTTCTTC CASSWSGSSYNEQFF
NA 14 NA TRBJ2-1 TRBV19 TGTGCCAGTAAACACGGGTACTCCTACAATGAGCAGTTCTTC CASKHGYSYNEQFF
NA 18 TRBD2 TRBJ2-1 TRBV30 TGTGCCTGGAGTGTCAGGACTAGCGGGAGAAGGTCCTACAATGAGCAGTTCTTC CAWSVRTSGRRSYNEQFF
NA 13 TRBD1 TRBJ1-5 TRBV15 TGTGCCGTTAACAGGGGGGAAAGCCAGCCCCAGCATTTT CAVNRGESQPQHF
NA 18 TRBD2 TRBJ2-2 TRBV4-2 TGTGCCAGCAGCCCCCGGGGTAGCGGGAGGGCGGGCACCGGGGAGCTGTTTTTT CASSPRGSGRAGTGELFF
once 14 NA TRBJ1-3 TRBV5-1 TGCGCCAGCACGATGGACAACTCTGGAAACACCATATATTTT CASTMDNSGNTIYF
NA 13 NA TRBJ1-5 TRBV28 TGTGCCAGCAGTCGGGGGTACAATCAGCCCCAGCATTTT CASSRGYNQPQHF
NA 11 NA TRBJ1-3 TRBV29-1 TGCAGCGGAGGATCTGGAAACACCATATATTTT CSGGSGNTIYF
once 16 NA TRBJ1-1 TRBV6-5 TGTGCCAGCAGTTCCTCGATTGCAGGGGCTAGGACTGAAGCTTTCTTT CASSSSIAGARTEAFF
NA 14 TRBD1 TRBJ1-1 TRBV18 TGTGCCAGCTCACCCGGGACAGGGGGCACTGAAGCTTTCTTT CASSPGTGGTEAFF
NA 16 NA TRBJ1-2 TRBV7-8 TGTGCCAGCAGCTTAGTTGGGTGGGACAAAGACTATGGCTACACCTTC CASSLVGWDKDYGYTF
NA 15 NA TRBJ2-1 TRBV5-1 TGCGCCAGCAGCGTAGGGTCAAGCGGGCTTAATGAGCAGTTCTTC CASSVGSSGLNEQFF
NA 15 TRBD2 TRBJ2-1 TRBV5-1 TGCGCCAGCAGCCCTGGGACTAGCGGACACAATGAGCAGTTCTTC CASSPGTSGHNEQFF
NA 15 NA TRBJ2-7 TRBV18 TGTGCCAGCTCACCACTTGCTCCAGACTCGGGGGAGCAGTACTTC CASSPLAPDSGEQYF
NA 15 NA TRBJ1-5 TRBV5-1 TGCGCCAGCAGCTTGGGGGCGAATAGCAATCAGCCCCAGCATTTT CASSLGANSNQPQHF
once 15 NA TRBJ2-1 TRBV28 TGTGCCAGCAGTTTCGGAGGGGCCCCCACAAATGAGCAGTTCTTC CASSFGGAPTNEQFF
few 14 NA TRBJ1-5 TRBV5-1 TGCGCCAGCAGCTTGTCCCCGGCGGGGCAGCCCCAGCATTTT CASSLSPAGQPQHF
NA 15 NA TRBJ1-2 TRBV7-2 TGTGCCAGCAGCCCGCCCATCGCGGCGTCCTATGGCTACACCTTC CASSPPIAASYGYTF
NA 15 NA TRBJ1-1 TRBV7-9 TGTGCCAGCAGCTTCGGGACACTCGACAACACTGAAGCTTTCTTT CASSFGTLDNTEAFF
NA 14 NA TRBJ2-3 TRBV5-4 TGTGCCAGCAGCTTGGCTCGTGGCACAGATACGCAGTATTTT CASSLARGTDTQYF
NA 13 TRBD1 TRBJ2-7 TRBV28 TGTGCCAGCAGTTTGGGACAGCTCTACGAGCAGTACTTC CASSLGQLYEQYF
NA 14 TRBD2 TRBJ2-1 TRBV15 TGTGCCACCAGCAGAGATGGAGCGGGAGATGAGCAGTTCTTC CATSRDGAGDEQFF
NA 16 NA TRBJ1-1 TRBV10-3 TGTGCCATCAGTGAGTTAGGAGTTCGAACGAACACTGAAGCTTTCTTT CAISELGVRTNTEAFF
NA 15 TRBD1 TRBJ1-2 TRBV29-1 TGCAGCGCCCGAGCCCGGGACAGGGGTTCCTATGGCTACACCTTC CSARARDRGSYGYTF
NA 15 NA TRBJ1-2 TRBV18 TGTGCCAGCTCACCGTTCTCGGGTTATGACTATGGCTACACCTTC CASSPFSGYDYGYTF
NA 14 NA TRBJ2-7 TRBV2 TGTGCCAGCAGCAAAGACAGTAGCTCCTACGAGCAGTACTTC CASSKDSSSYEQYF
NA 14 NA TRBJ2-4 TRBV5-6 TGTGCCAGCAGCTTGGGGGCCGGTGGATACATTCAGTACTTC CASSLGAGGYIQYF
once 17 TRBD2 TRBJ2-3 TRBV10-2 TGCGCCAGCAGTGAGGGACTAGCGGGAGTGAGCACAGATACGCAGTATTTT CASSEGLAGVSTDTQYF
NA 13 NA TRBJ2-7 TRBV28 TGTGCCAGCAGCCGAACTACACCCTACGAGCAGTACTTC CASSRTTPYEQYF
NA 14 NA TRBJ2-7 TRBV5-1 TGCGCCAGCAGCTCCGAAGGGGCTGGGAACGAGCAGTACTTC CASSSEGAGNEQYF
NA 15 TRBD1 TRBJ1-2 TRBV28 TGTGCCAGCAGTATTGGACAGGGACATAGGTATGGCTACACCTTC CASSIGQGHRYGYTF
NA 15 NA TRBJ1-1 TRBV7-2 TGTGCCAGCAGCTTAGCACTCACCGAGAACACTGAAGCTTTCTTT CASSLALTENTEAFF
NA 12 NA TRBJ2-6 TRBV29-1 TGCAGCGGTCTATTGGGGGCCAACGTCCTGACTTTC CSGLLGANVLTF
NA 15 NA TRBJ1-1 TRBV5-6 TGTGCCAGCAGCTTGGTTCAGGGTACGAGCACTGAAGCTTTCTTT CASSLVQGTSTEAFF
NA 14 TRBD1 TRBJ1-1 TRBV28 TGTGCCAGCACCCCGGGACAGGGGATCGCTGAAGCTTTCTTT CASTPGQGIAEAFF
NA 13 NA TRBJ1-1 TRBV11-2 TGTGCCAGCAGCTTAGTCCTTAGGGAGGGCGCTTTCTTT CASSLVLREGAFF
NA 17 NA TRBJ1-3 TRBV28 TGTGCCAGCAGTCTTTTAACGCCGACAGCCTCTGGAAACACCATATATTTT CASSLLTPTASGNTIYF
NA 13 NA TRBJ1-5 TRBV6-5 TGTGCCAGCAGCATTAACAGGGTCCAGCCCCAGCATTTT CASSINRVQPQHF
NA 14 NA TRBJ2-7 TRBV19 TGTGCCAGTAGTCGTATAGGCGGGACCTTCGGGCAGTACTTC CASSRIGGTFGQYF
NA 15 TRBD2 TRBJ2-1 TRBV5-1 TGCGCCAGCAGCTTCACTAGCGGGAGGGTTAATGAGCAGTTCTTC CASSFTSGRVNEQFF
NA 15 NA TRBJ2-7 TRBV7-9 TGTGCCAGCAGCGCGGGTCAGGGGTTGTCCTACGAGCAGTACTTC CASSAGQGLSYEQYF